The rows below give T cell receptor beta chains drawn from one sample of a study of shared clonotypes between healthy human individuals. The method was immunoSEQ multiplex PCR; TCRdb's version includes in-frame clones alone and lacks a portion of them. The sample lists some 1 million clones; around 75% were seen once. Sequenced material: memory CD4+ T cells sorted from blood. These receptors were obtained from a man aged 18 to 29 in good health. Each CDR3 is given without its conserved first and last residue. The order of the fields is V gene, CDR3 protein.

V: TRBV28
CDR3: ASNPQGPGRETQY

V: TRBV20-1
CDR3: SARISSPLH

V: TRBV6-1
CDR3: ASMRGDRAKETQY

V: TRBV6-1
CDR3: ASGKVASQF

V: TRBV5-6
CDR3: ASSRLRETQY

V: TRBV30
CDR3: AWSIYPAGELF

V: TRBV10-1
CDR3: ASSPTGTNTEAF

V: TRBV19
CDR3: ASSMTDSSNQPQH

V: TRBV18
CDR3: ASSPGTDTQY

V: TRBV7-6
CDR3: ASSLGGRETQY

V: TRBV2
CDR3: ASTQAGIYGYT

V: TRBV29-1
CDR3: SVKTGTEAF

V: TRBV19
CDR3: ASRKNAGTGGTYEQY

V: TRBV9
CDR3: ASSVDSSSYEQY

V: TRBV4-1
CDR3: ASSQEPPGAPGKQETQY

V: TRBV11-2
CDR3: ASSIGGAYGYT

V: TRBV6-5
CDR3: ASVASASYEQY

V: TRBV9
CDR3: ASSVESNSPLH